This T cell receptor (beta chain) was sequenced for a study of blood T cell repertoires in COVID-19. About the study: T cells, B-cell-depleted T cells, or PBMCs supplied cDNA or gDNA.

Patients of the Seattle cohort, enrolled during active infection, were followed longitudinally. Generated by immunoSEQ multiplex PCR, the TCRdb table keeps only in-frame clones and is missing some. Counted here are roughly 570,000 clones, 85% to 90% occurring once; the ten biggest clones make up roughly 8%. Trimming stripped 2 bases from V and 10 bases from J, with 9 bases between. In germline, CDR1 is MNHEY, CDR2 SMNVEV (reference sequence). There are 13 residues in the CDR3. The sequence was obtained from a woman aged 45 to 65 with COVID-19, enrolled during active disease. V usage is TRBV27 and J usage is TRBJ1-6; D not resolved. Sequenced input: peripheral blood. The CDR3 bases are TGTGCCAGCAGTTTACCTCTCCCCTCACCCCTCCACTTT. Its translation: CASSLPLPSPLHF.